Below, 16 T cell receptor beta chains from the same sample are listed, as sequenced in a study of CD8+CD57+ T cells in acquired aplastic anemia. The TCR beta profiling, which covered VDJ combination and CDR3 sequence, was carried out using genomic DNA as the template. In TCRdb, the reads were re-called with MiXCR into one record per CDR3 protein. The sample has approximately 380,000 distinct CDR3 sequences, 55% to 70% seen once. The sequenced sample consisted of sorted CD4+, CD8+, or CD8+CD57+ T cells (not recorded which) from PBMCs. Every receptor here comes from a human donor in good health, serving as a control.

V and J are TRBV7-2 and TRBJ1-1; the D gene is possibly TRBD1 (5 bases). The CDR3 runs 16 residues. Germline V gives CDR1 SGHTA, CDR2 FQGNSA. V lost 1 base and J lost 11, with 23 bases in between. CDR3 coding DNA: TGTGCCAGCAGCTTAGACTGGAGGGGAGGGACCCAGTACGCTTTCTTT. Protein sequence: CASSLDWRGGTQYAFF.

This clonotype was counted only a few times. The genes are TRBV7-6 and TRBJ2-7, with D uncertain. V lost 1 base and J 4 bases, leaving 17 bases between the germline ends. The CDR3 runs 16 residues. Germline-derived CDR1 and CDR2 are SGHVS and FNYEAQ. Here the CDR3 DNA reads TGTGCCAGCAGCTTAGGGCCGGACCGAAGGATTTACGAGCAGTACTTC. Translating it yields CASSLGPDRRIYEQYF.

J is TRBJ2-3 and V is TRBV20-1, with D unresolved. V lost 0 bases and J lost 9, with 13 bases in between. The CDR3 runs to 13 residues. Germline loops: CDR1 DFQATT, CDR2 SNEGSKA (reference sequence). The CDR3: CSARDGALDTQYF. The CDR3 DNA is TGCAGTGCTAGAGATGGAGCCCTGGACACGCAGTATTTT.

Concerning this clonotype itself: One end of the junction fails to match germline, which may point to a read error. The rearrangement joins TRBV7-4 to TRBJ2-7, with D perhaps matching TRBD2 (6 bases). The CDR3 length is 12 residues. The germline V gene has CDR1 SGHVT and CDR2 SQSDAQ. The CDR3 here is CASSLEMGEENF. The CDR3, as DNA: TGTGCCAGCAGCTTAGAAATGGGGGAGGAGAACTTC.

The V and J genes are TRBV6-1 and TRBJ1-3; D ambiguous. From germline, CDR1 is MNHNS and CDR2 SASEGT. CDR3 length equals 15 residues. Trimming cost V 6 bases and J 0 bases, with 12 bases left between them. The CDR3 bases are TGTGCCAGCAGACTCACCGACTCCTCTGGAAACACCATATATTTT. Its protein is CASRLTDSSGNTIYF.

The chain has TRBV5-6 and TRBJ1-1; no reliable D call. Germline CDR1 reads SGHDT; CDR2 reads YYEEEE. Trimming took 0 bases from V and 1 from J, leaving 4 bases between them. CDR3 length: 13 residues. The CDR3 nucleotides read TGTGCCAGCAGCTTGGCTCCGAACACTGAAGCTTTCTTT. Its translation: CASSLAPNTEAFF.

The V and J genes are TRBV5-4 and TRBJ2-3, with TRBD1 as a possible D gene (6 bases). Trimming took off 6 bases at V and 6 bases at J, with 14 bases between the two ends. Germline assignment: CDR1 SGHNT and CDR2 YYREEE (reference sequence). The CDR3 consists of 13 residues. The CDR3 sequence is CASTRPTGDTQYF. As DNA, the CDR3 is TGTGCCAGCACCCGGCCCACAGGGGATACGCAGTATTTT.

CDR3: CASSLTQGALPGNTIYF. The CDR3 DNA sequence: TGTGCCAGCAGCCTAACCCAGGGAGCTCTCCCTGGAAACACCATATATTTT. The chain joins TRBV7-6 to TRBJ1-3, with D maybe TRBD1 (5 bases). Germline CDR1 SGHVS, CDR2 FNYEAQ. CDR3 length: 17 residues. Between the trimmed V and J ends, which lost 5 bases and 2 bases, there was a span of 19 bases.

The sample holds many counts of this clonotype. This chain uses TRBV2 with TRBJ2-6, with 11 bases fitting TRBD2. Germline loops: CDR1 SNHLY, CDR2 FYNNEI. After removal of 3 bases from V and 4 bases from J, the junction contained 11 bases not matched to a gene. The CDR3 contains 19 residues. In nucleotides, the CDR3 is TGTGCCAGCAGTGAGAGACTAGCGGGGTTACTGGGGGGGGCCAACGTCCTGACTTTC. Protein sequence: CASSERLAGLLGGANVLTF.

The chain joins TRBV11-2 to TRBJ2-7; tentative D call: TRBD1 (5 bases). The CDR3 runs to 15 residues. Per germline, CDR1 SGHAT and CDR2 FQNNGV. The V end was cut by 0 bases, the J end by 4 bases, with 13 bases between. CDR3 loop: CASSLEGAAGYEQYF. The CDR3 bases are TGTGCCAGCAGCTTAGAAGGGGCTGCTGGTTACGAGCAGTACTTC.

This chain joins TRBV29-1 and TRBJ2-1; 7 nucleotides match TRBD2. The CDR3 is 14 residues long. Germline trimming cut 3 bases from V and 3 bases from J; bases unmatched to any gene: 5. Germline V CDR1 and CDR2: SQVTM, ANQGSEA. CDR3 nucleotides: TGCAGCGTTGAGCGGACTAGTATCTACAATGAGCAGTTCTTC. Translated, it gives CSVERTSIYNEQFF.

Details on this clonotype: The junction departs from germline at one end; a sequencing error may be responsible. The CDR3 DNA reads TGTGCCAGCAGCACGGACAGTTACTATAGAAACCCCATATATTTT. Protein sequence: CASSTDSYYRNPIYF. The rearrangement uses TRBV7-2 and TRBJ1-3; weak D call: TRBD1 (6 bases). This CDR3 is 15 amino acids long. The germline CDR1 and CDR2 sequences are SGHTA and FQGNSA.

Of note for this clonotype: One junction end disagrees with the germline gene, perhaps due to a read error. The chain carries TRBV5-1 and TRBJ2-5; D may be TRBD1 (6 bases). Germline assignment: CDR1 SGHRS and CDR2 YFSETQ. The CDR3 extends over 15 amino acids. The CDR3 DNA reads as TGTGCCAGCAGTCTAGGACAGTCCACGGGAGAGACCCAGTACTTC. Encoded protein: CASSLGQSTGETQYF.

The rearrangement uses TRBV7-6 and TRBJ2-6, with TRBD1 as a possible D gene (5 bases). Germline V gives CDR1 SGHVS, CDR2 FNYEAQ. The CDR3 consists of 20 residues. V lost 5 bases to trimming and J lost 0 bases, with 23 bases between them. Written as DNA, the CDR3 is TGTGCCAGCAGCACTGCTACCCAAGGGGTAGAGAGCTCTGGGGCCAACGTCCTGACTTTC. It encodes CASSTATQGVESSGANVLTF.

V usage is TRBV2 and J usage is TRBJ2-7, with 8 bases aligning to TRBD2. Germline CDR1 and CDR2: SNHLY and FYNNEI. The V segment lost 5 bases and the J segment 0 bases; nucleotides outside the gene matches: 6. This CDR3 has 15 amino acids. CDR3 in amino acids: CASSSPSGYSYEQYF. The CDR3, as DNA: TGTGCCAGCAGTTCCCCTAGCGGGTACTCCTACGAGCAGTACTTC.

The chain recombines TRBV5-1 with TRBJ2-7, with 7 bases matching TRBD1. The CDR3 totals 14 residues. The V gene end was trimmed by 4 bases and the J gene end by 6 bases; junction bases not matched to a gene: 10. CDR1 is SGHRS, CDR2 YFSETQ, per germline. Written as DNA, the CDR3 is TGCGCCAGCAGCCTCGGACAGGATACCGGCGAGCAGTACTTC. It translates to CASSLGQDTGEQYF.